The clone carrying this TCR beta chain showed up just a few times. Per germline, CDR1 SGHDT and CDR2 YYEEEE. The CDR3 sequence is 15 residues long. The ends were cut back, 4 bases at V and 0 bases at J, with 14 bases in the middle. The data stem from a study of T-cell memory formation after mild COVID-19. TCRdb analysed the 5' RACE reads with MiXCR anew, one entry per CDR3 protein. The sample yields roughly 310,000 distinct CDR3 sequences, about a sixth seen once. The chain employs TRBV5-6 and TRBJ2-7; the D gene is possibly TRBD1 (5 bases). The sample taken for sequencing was PBMCs or a T cell subset sorted from them (not recorded which). This sequence was found in a young man who had mild COVID-19 (a few samples of this study predate the infection). Cell type and time point are not known. The CDR3 region has the DNA TGTGCCAGCAGCCTCGACAGAACAAGCTCCTACGAGCAGTACTTC. It is translated as CASSLDRTSSYEQYF. The full variable domain, completed using reference TRBV5-6 and TRBJ2-7, is DAGVTQSPTHLIKTRGQQVTLRCSPKSGHDTVSWYQQALGQGPQFIFQYYEEEERQRGNFPDRFSGHQFPNYSSELNVNALLLGDSALYLCASSLDRTSSYEQYFGPGTRLTVT.